Listed below are T cell receptor beta chains from one sample, sequenced in a study of cytomegalovirus exposure and HLA in healthy donors. The table came from immunoSEQ multiplex PCR; TCRdb's copy has only in-frame clones and leaves some out. The repertoire table contains about 72,000 clones. The source material was PBMCs. The receptors stem from a man aged 50-60 years in good health and CMV-seropositive. Each CDR3 is given with its conserved first and last residue. The D gene is left open where the match is weak.

TRBV14	TRBJ2-3	TRBD2	14	TGTGCCAGCAGCCAAGATACTAGCGGTGGTACGCAGTATTTT	CASSQDTSGGTQYF
TRBV6-5	TRBJ2-1	TRBD1	16	TGTGCCAGCAGTTCCAGGGGGGGACAGGGCGACAATGAGCAGTTCTTC	CASSSRGGQGDNEQFF
TRBV19	TRBJ2-5	.	13	TGTGCCAGTAGTATAACGGGTCAAGAGACCCAGTACTTC	CASSITGQETQYF
TRBV28	TRBJ1-2	TRBD1	14	TGTGCCAGCAGTTTGGACAGGGGGCAGGGTGGCTACACCTTC	CASSLDRGQGGYTF
TRBV15	TRBJ1-2	.	14	TGTGCCACCAGCAGGCAGGCAAAGGACTATGGCTACACCTTC	CATSRQAKDYGYTF
TRBV5-6	TRBJ1-3	.	14	TGTGCCAGCAGCTTGCAGGATCCGAGAAACACCATATATTTT	CASSLQDPRNTIYF
TRBV6-4	TRBJ2-7	TRBD1	18	TGTGCCAGCAGTGGCCCCCCTCAGGAACAGGGGGTGGCCTACGAGCAGTACTTC	CASSGPPQEQGVAYEQYF
TRBV6-5	TRBJ1-3	TRBD1	13	TGTGCCAGCAGGGGACAGGGGGGAAACACCATATATTTT	CASRGQGGNTIYF
TRBV5-4	TRBJ2-5	.	12	TGTGCCAGCAGTTCCCCACAAGAGACCCAGTACTTC	CASSSPQETQYF
TRBV5-1	TRBJ2-3	TRBD1	24	TGCGCCAGCAGCTTGGACGGGACAGGGAAGGTCAGTCAGTGGCCCAGGGGACCAACCGATACGCAGTATTTT	CASSLDGTGKVSQWPRGPTDTQYF
TRBV7-9	TRBJ1-2	TRBD1	13	TGTGCCAGCAGCTCGGACAGGCTCTATGGCTACACCTTC	CASSSDRLYGYTF
TRBV5-1	TRBJ1-6	.	15	TGCGCCAGCAGCTCTTACGGGACTGGGAATTCACCCCTCCACTTT	CASSSYGTGNSPLHF
TRBV5-1	TRBJ1-6	.	15	TGCGCCAGCAGCACACCGGACGCAGGGAGGTCACCCCTCCACTTT	CASSTPDAGRSPLHF
TRBV2	TRBJ2-7	TRBD2	14	TGTGCCAGCAGTGTGATTAGCGGGAGCTACGAGCAGTACTTC	CASSVISGSYEQYF
TRBV29-1	TRBJ1-5	.	13	TGCAGCGTTGCGAGGGCTGGCAATCAGCCCCAGCATTTT	CSVARAGNQPQHF
TRBV19	TRBJ1-5	.	15	TGTGCCAGTAGTATCAGGGAGGGAGGCAATCAGCCCCAGCATTTT	CASSIREGGNQPQHF
TRBV4-2	TRBJ2-7	TRBD2	16	TGTGCCAGCAGCCAAGTCGGTCAAGCGGGATTCTACGAGCAGTACTTC	CASSQVGQAGFYEQYF
TRBV10-3	TRBJ1-2	.	14	TGTGCCATCAGTGTAGCGAGGGAGGACTATGGCTACACCTTC	CAISVAREDYGYTF
TRBV6-1	TRBJ1-3	.	14	TGTGCCAGCAGTGTGGGGCGATCTGGAAACACCATATATTTT	CASSVGRSGNTIYF
TRBV4-1	TRBJ2-7	TRBD2	14	TGCGCCAGCAGCGGCGGGGGTAGCTCCTACGAGCAGTACTTC	CASSGGGSSYEQYF
TRBV30	TRBJ1-2	.	12	TGTGCCTGTAATCAGGTTACCTATGGCTACACCTTC	CACNQVTYGYTF
TRBV5-1	TRBJ2-5	TRBD1	14	TGCGCCAGCAGAGAACAGGGGGCAGGGGAGACCCAGTACTTC	CASREQGAGETQYF
TRBV29-1	TRBJ2-3	TRBD2	14	TGCAGCGTTGGAGCGGGGGGGCCGTCAGATACGCAGTATTTT	CSVGAGGPSDTQYF
TRBV30	TRBJ1-1	.	14	TGTGCCTGGAGGAGGGGGGGCCGGGACACTGAAGCTTTCTTT	CAWRRGGRDTEAFF
TRBV18	TRBJ2-1	TRBD1	16	TGTGCCAGCTCACCACGAACAGGGACAGAGTACAATGAGCAGTTCTTC	CASSPRTGTEYNEQFF
TRBV7-2	TRBJ1-1	.	14	TGTGCCAGCAGCTTAGAGGGGCAAGACACTGAAGCTTTCTTT	CASSLEGQDTEAFF
TRBV5-1	TRBJ1-2	.	13	TGCGCCAGCAGCCTGGGGACTTCTTATGGCTACACCTTC	CASSLGTSYGYTF
TRBV7-9	TRBJ1-6	.	15	TGTGCCAGCAGCGCGGGACCTCCAGGCGGTTCACCCCTCCACTTT	CASSAGPPGGSPLHF
TRBV18	TRBJ1-1	.	17	TGTGCCAGCTCACGTAGACAGGAGACTTTTTCTAACACTGAAGCTTTCTTT	CASSRRQETFSNTEAFF
TRBV10-3	TRBJ1-2	TRBD1	15	TGTGCCATCAGTGCCAGCGGGACAGGGGATTATGGCTACACCTTC	CAISASGTGDYGYTF
TRBV5-4	TRBJ1-2	TRBD1	16	TGTGCCAGCAGCCCTAAAGGACAGGGGGCTGGATATGGCTACACCTTC	CASSPKGQGAGYGYTF
TRBV7-9	TRBJ2-7	TRBD2	17	TGTGCCAGCAGCTTAGTGTCAGGTAGCGGGGACCGCTACGAGCAGTACTTC	CASSLVSGSGDRYEQYF
TRBV19	TRBJ2-4	TRBD1	14	TGTGCCAGTAGGTCGACAGGGAACTTGGGCATTCAGTACTTC	CASRSTGNLGIQYF
TRBV5-4	TRBJ2-6	.	13	TGTGCCAGCAGGTCTTCTGGGGCCAACGTCCTGACTTTC	CASRSSGANVLTF
TRBV5-4	TRBJ2-2	.	14	TGTGCCAGCAGCTTAGCGGGGAACACCGGGGAGCTGTTTTTT	CASSLAGNTGELFF
TRBV28	TRBJ1-6	TRBD1	16	TGTGCCAGCAGTTTGGGGGACAGCTCCTATAATTCACCCCTCCACTTT	CASSLGDSSYNSPLHF
TRBV6-6	TRBJ2-7	.	14	TGTGCCAGCATAGACGCCTCGACAGGCTACGAGCAGTACTTC	CASIDASTGYEQYF
TRBV6-1	TRBJ2-7	.	15	TGTGCCAGCAGACACGGGACTTTAATCTCCTACGAGCAGTACTTC	CASRHGTLISYEQYF
TRBV5-1	TRBJ2-3	.	16	TGCGCCAGCAGCGTGACGGGGGGCTCCGCAGGGGATACGCAGTATTTT	CASSVTGGSAGDTQYF
TRBV5-1	TRBJ2-1	.	12	TGCGCCAGCAGCGCGGGACTCCTCGAGCAGTTCTTC	CASSAGLLEQFF
TRBV18	TRBJ2-1	TRBD1	14	TGTGCCAGCTCAGTCGAGACAGGGTCCAATGAGCAGTTCTTC	CASSVETGSNEQFF
TRBV7-9	TRBJ1-3	.	15	TGTGCCAGCATGCTGACTGCCGTCTCTGGAAACACCATATATTTT	CASMLTAVSGNTIYF